The source of this T cell receptor (beta chain) is a study of T and B cells in COVID-19 patients. Study overall: Peripheral blood came from COVID-19 patients with active infection or after recovery. Study-wide results and caveats: Highly clonal in active COVID-19, TRB repertoires exceeded healthy-donor diversity and richness at recovery. Early severe-case samples and blood from mildly ill patients during symptoms were in short supply.

TRB rearrangements were amplified by multiplex PCR with BIOMED2 TRB-A/B primers. TCRdb independently ran MiXCR on the multiplex PCR reads; one entry per CDR3 protein. The sample has thousands of distinct CDR3 sequences, roughly 20% seen once. This clonotype was counted once. What it binds is unknown. V lost 7 bases and J lost 10, with 23 bases in between. The CDR3 runs to 14 residues. CDR1 is SGHRS, CDR2 YFSETQ, per germline. TRB was amplified from around 250-460 ng of blood genomic DNA. The sequenced material came from blood. The receptor was derived from a human donor who had recovered from COVID-19. V gene TRBV5-1 combines with J gene TRBJ1-1, with D possibly TRBD1 on 5 matching bases. DNA for the CDR3: TGCGCCAGCCGCGTCCCAGAGGTCGGAGGGGCAGCTTTCTTT. As protein: CASRVPEVGGAAFF.